The clone carrying this T cell receptor (beta chain) was seen ten or more times. These data belong to a study of type 1 regulatory T cells. Via MiXCR, TCRdb re-called the reads, giving one row per CDR3 protein. This table holds approximately 90,000 distinct CDR3 sequences, roughly 28% found once. V shed 6 bases and J 6 bases; nucleotides not matched to a gene: 6. The CDR3 covers 14 residues. The germline CDR1 and CDR2 sequences are DFQATT and SNEGSKA (reference sequence). V and J are TRBV20-1 and TRBJ2-3; 13 nucleotides line up with TRBD2. The sequence was collected from a human donor in good health. Sequencing input: CD4+ T cells, either the whole sample or a sorted fraction (not recorded which). The CDR3 here is CSARTSGSFDTQYF. CDR3 bases: TGCAGTGCCAGGACTAGCGGGAGTTTCGATACGCAGTATTTT.